These 14 T cell receptor beta chains originate from one sample sequenced in a study of OX40 agonist ivuxolimab in advanced cancers. Profiling relied on immunoSEQ multiplex PCR, and the TCRdb table lists in-frame clones only, not all of them. This repertoire shows 75,000 to 100,000 clones, around four fifths found once; its top ten account for under 3.5%. The material was CD4+ or CD8+ T cells sorted from blood, obtained in a trial of the OX40 agonist ivuxolimab. The receptors stem from an adult with an advanced solid tumor such as melanoma, head and neck, liver or kidney cancer.

The chain links TRBV19 to TRBJ2-5; 10 nucleotides match TRBD2. The CDR3 totals 16 residues. V lost 3 bases, J lost 1 base, and 5 bases stayed unmatched. The V gene's germline CDR1 is LNHDA and CDR2 SQIVND (reference sequence). CDR3 in amino acids: CASSIQRTSGQETQYF. CDR3 sequence (DNA): TGTGCCAGTAGTATCCAACGGACTAGCGGCCAAGAGACCCAGTACTTC.

V usage is TRBV19 and J usage is TRBJ2-2, with D perhaps matching TRBD2 (6 bases). The CDR3 runs to 16 residues. The V end lost 3 bases, the J end lost 1 base, and 12 bases lay between the germline ends. Per the germline V gene, CDR1 is LNHDA and CDR2 is SQIVND (reference sequence). Here the CDR3 DNA reads TGTGCCAGTAGTATCGGGGGTTTTGGGAACACCGGGGAGCTGTTTTTT. Its translation: CASSIGGFGNTGELFF.

The chain joins TRBV28 to TRBJ2-5; a possible D gene is TRBD2 (7 bases). The CDR3 contains 13 residues. Germline V gene data show CDR1 as MDHEN and CDR2 as SYDVKM. Trimming removed 8 bases at V and 5 bases at J, with 15 bases between. The CDR3 sequence: CASVRGGEETQYF. CDR3 sequence (DNA): TGTGCCAGCGTTAGGGGGGGAGAGGAGACCCAGTACTTC. Using reference TRBV28 and TRBJ2-5 for the parts outside the CDR3, the full variable domain is DVKVTQSSRYLVKRTGEKVFLECVQDMDHENMFWYRQDPGLGLRLIYFSYDVKMKEKGDIPEGYSVSREKKERFSLILESASTNQTSMYLCASVRGGEETQYFGPGTRLLVL.

V is TRBV6-5 and J is TRBJ1-1; D might be TRBD1 (5 bases). The CDR3 sequence is 15 residues long. Trimming cost V 6 bases and J 1 base, with 15 bases left between them. CDR1 MNHEY and CDR2 SVGAGI come from the germline V gene. CDR3 region: CASRFVQTANTEAFF. CDR3 DNA: TGTGCCAGCAGATTTGTCCAGACAGCGAACACTGAAGCTTTCTTT.

V is TRBV19 and J is TRBJ2-6; D gene ambiguous. Trimming shortened V by 6 bases and J by 1 base, and 13 bases separated the two germline ends. The germline V gene has CDR1 LNHDA and CDR2 SQIVND (reference sequence). The CDR3 consists of 16 residues. CDR3 protein: CASRIGLQSGANVLTF. The CDR3, as DNA: TGTGCCAGTAGGATCGGCCTACAGTCTGGGGCCAACGTCCTGACTTTC.

CDR3 protein: CASSIRGHGYTF. The CDR3 coding sequence is TGTGCCAGTAGTATAAGGGGGCACGGCTACACCTTC. The rearrangement joins TRBV19 to TRBJ1-2; 7 bases align to TRBD1. This CDR3 spans 12 amino acids. Germline V CDR1 and CDR2: LNHDA, SQIVND (reference sequence). With V trimmed by 2 bases and J by 8 bases, 2 bases remained unmatched.

V gene TRBV4-2 combines with J gene TRBJ2-2; 7 bases are a match to TRBD1. The CDR3 runs 15 residues. Trimming removed 4 bases from V and 2 bases from J; junction bases left unmatched: 4. Germline V CDR1 and CDR2: LGHNA, YNFKEQ. CDR3 protein: CASSPRQGNTGELFF. The CDR3 DNA reads TGTGCCAGCAGCCCCCGACAGGGTAACACCGGGGAGCTGTTTTTT.

CDR3 amino acids: CASSPGTSLSTDTQYF. Written as DNA, the CDR3 is TGTGCCAGCAGCCCTGGGACTAGTCTTAGCACAGATACGCAGTATTTT. The rearrangement uses TRBV5-4 and TRBJ2-3, with 8 positions matching TRBD2. CDR3 length: 16 amino acids. The germline V gene encodes CDR1 SGHNT and CDR2 YYREEE (reference sequence). With V trimmed by 4 bases and J by 0 bases, 7 bases remained unmatched.

This chain joins TRBV4-3 and TRBJ2-5, with 8 bases fitting TRBD1. Germline V gene sequence: CDR1 LGHNA, CDR2 YSLEER. This CDR3 has 14 amino acids. Trimming removed 0 bases from V and 4 bases from J; junction bases left unmatched: 1. This CDR3 is CASSQDRGRETQYF. CDR3 sequence (DNA): TGCGCCAGCAGCCAAGACAGGGGGCGAGAGACCCAGTACTTC.

J is TRBJ2-1 and V is TRBV23-1; 11 nucleotides agree with TRBD1. TRBV23-1 is noted as an ORF with a role that remains uncertain. The J segment lost 6 bases and the V segment lost 4 bases, leaving 8 bases of the junction unmatched. The CDR3 sequence is 16 residues long. The CDR3 reads CASSPPGQGAFNEQFF. The CDR3, as DNA: TGCGCCAGCAGTCCTCCTGGACAGGGGGCGTTCAATGAGCAGTTCTTC.

Only a few counts were recorded for this clone. V gene TRBV25-1 combines with J gene TRBJ2-2; D perhaps matches TRBD2 (5 bases). The germline V gene has CDR1 MGHDK and CDR2 SYGVNS. V shed 8 bases and J shed 4 bases, with 14 bases lying between them. The CDR3 length is 14 residues. CDR3 region: CASLGSGTTGELFF. The CDR3 coding sequence is TGTGCCAGCCTGGGATCGGGAACCACCGGGGAGCTGTTTTTT.

The rearrangement links TRBV7-9 to TRBJ2-3, with D tentatively TRBD1 or TRBD2 (5 bases each). The germline CDR1 and CDR2 sequences are SEHNR and FQNEAQ (reference sequence). The CDR3 is 13 amino acids. Trimming shortened V by 11 bases and J by 1 base, and 13 bases separated the two germline ends. The CDR3 sequence: CAEGSLRTDTQYF. In nucleotides, the CDR3 is TGTGCCGAGGGGTCTCTACGCACAGATACGCAGTATTTT.

The CDR3 bases are TGTGCCAGCAGCTTAATGGGTGAGGCGGGGAGGAATGAGCAGTTCTTC. It is translated as CASSLMGEAGRNEQFF. The J gene is TRBJ2-1, the V gene TRBV7-3, with D maybe TRBD2 (6 bases). V lost 1 base and J 7 bases, leaving 17 bases between the germline ends. The CDR3 length is 16 residues. Germline CDR1 reads SGHTA; CDR2 reads FQGTGA.

The chain has TRBV27 and TRBJ2-2; D gene unclear. The V gene lost 2 bases and the J gene lost 1 base, with 11 bases spanning the gap. The length of the CDR3 is 16 residues. Germline V CDR1 and CDR2: MNHEY, SMNVEV (reference sequence). The CDR3 reads CASSLHWSGNTGELFF. The CDR3 nucleotides read TGTGCCAGCAGTTTACATTGGTCAGGGAACACCGGGGAGCTGTTTTTT.